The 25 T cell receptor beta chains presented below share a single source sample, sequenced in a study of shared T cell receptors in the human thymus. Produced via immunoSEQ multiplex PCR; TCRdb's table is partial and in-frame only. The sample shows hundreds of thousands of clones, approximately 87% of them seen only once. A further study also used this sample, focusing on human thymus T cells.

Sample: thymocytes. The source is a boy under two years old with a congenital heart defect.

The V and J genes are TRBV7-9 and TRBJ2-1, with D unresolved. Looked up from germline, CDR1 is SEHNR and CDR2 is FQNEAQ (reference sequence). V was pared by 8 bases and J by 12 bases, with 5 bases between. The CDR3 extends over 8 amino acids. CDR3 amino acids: CASSLQFF. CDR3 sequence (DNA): TGTGCCAGCTCTTTGCAGTTCTTC.

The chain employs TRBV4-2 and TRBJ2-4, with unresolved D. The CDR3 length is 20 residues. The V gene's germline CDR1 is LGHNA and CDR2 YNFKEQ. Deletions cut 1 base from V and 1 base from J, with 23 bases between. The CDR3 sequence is CASSQVQERRIEMAKNIQYF. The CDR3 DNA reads TGTGCCAGCAGCCAAGTCCAAGAGCGACGGATCGAAATGGCCAAAAACATTCAGTACTTC.

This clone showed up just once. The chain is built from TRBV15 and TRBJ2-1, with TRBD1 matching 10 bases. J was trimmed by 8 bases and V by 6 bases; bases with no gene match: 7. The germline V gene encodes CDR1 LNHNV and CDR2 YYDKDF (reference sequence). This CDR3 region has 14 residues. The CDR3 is CATSSGTGVDEQFF. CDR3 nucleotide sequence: TGTGCCACCAGTTCCGGGACAGGGGTAGATGAGCAGTTCTTC.

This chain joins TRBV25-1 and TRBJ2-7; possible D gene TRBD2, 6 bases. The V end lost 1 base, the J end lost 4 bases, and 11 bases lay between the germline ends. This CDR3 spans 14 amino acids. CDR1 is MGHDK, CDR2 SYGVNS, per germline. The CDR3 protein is CASSEWGTEYEQYF. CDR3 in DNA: TGTGCCAGCAGTGAATGGGGGACTGAGTACGAGCAGTACTTC.

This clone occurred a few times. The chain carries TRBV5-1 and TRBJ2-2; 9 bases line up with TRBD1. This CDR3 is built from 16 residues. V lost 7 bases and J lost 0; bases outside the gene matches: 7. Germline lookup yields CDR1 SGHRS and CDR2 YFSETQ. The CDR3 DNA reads TGCGCCAGCGTCCCGGGACAGGGACCGAACACCGGGGAGCTGTTTTTT. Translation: CASVPGQGPNTGELFF.

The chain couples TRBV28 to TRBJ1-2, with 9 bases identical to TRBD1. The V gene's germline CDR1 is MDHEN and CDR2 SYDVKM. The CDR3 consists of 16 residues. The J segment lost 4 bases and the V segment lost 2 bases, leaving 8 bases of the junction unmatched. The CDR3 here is CASSLLPGQGTYGYTF. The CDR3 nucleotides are TGTGCCAGCAGTTTACTGCCGGGACAGGGAACCTATGGCTACACCTTC.

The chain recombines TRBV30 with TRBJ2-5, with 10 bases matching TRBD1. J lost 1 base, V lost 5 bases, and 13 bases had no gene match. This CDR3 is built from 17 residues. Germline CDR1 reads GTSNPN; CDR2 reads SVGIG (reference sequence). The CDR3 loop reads CAWAGTGASKIQETQYF. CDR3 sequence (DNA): TGTGCCTGGGCCGGGACAGGGGCCTCTAAGATCCAAGAGACCCAGTACTTC.

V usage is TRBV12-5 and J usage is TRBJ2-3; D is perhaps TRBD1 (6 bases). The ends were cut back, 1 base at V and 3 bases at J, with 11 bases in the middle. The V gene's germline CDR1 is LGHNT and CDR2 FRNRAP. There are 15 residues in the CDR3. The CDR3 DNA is TGTGCTAGTGGTTTGGGCAGGGGCAGAACAGATACGCAGTATTTT. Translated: CASGLGRGRTDTQYF.

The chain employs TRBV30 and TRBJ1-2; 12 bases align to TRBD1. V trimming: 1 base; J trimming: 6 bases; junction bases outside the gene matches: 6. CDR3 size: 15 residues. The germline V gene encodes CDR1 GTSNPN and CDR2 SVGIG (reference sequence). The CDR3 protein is CAWSARGQGADGYTF. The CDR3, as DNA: TGTGCCTGGAGTGCCCGGGGACAGGGGGCCGATGGCTACACCTTC.

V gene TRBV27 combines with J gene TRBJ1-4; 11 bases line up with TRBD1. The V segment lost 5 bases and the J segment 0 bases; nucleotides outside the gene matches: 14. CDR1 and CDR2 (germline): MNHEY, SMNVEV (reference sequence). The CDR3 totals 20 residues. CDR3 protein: CASSGHRDRGAPATNEKLFF. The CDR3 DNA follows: TGTGCCAGCAGTGGACACCGGGACAGGGGGGCTCCTGCAACTAATGAAAAACTGTTTTTT.

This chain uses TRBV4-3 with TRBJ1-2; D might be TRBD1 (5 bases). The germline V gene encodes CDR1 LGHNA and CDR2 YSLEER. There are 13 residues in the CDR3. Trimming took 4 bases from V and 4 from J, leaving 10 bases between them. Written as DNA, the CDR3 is TGCGCCAGCAGCCCGGGGGGGGGCTATGGCTACACCTTC. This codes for CASSPGGGYGYTF.

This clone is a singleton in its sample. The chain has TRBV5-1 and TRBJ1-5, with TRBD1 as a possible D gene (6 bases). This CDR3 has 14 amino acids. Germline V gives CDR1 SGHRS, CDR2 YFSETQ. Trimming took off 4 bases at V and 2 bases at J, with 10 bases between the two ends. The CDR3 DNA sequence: TGCGCCAGCAGCCGAGGGGGTCGCAATCAGCCCCAGCATTTT. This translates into CASSRGGRNQPQHF.

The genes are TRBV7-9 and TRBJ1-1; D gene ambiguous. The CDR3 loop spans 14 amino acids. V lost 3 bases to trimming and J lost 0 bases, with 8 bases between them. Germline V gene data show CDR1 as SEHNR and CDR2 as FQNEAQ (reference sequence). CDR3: CASSFGILNTEAFF. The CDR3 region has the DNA TGTGCCAGCAGCTTCGGGATCCTGAACACTGAAGCTTTCTTT.

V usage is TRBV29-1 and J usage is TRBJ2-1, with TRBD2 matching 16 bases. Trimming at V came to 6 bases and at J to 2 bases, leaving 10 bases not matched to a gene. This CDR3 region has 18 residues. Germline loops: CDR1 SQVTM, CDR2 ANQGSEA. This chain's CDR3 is CSVSTGLAGGPPYNEQFF. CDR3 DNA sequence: TGCAGCGTCTCTACGGGACTAGCGGGAGGGCCCCCCTACAATGAGCAGTTCTTC.

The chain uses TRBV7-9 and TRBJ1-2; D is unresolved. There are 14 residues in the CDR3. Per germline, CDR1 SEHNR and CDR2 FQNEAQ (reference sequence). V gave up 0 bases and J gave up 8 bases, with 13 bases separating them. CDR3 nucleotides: TGTGCCAGCAGCTTAGCCTCGAACGGGAGAGGCTACACCTTC. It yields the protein CASSLASNGRGYTF.

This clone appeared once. CDR3 sequence reads: CASSLVARGGLNEQFF. DNA of the CDR3: TGTGCCAGCAGCTTAGTAGCGCGGGGGGGCCTTAATGAGCAGTTCTTC. The rearrangement uses TRBV7-6 and TRBJ2-1; TRBD2 matches at 9 bases. V trimming: 1 base; J trimming: 7 bases; junction bases outside the gene matches: 8. Germline V CDR1 and CDR2: SGHVS, FNYEAQ. The CDR3 is 16 residues long. The variable domain in full, completed from reference TRBV7-6 and TRBJ2-1, reads GAGVSQSPRYKVTKRGQDVALRCDPISGHVSLYWYRQALGQGPEFLTYFNYEAQQDKSGLPNDRFSAERPEGSISTLTIQRTEQRDSAMYRCASSLVARGGLNEQFFGPGTRLTVL.

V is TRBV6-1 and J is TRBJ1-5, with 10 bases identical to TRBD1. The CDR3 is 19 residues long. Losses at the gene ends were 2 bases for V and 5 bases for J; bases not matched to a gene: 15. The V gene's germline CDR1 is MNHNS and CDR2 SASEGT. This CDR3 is CASSELLNIGQGDHQPQHF. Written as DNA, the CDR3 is TGTGCCAGCAGTGAACTTTTAAATATAGGACAGGGGGATCATCAGCCCCAGCATTTT.

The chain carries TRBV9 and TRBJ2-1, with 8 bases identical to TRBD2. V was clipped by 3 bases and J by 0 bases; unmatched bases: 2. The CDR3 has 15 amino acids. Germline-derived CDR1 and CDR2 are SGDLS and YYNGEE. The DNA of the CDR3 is TGTGCCAGCAGCGAGGGGACTAGCTCCTACAATGAGCAGTTCTTC. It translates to CASSEGTSSYNEQFF.

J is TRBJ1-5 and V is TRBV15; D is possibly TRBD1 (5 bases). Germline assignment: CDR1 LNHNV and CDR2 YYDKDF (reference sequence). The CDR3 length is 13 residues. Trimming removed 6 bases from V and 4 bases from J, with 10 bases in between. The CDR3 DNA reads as TGTGCCACCAGTGGCGGGGCGAATCAGCCCCAGCATTTT. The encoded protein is CATSGGANQPQHF.

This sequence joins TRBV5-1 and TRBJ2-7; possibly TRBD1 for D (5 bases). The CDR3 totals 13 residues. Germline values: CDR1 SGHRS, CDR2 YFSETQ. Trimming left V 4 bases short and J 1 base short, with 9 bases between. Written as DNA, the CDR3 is TGCGCCAGCAGCCTCAGGGATTCCTACGAGCAGTACTTC. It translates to CASSLRDSYEQYF.

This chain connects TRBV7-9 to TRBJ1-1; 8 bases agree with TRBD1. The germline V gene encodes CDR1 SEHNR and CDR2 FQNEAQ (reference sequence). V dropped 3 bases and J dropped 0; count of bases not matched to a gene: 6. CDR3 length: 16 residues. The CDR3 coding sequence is TGTGCCAGCAGCTTCGAGACAGGGGCCTTGAACACTGAAGCTTTCTTT. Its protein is CASSFETGALNTEAFF.

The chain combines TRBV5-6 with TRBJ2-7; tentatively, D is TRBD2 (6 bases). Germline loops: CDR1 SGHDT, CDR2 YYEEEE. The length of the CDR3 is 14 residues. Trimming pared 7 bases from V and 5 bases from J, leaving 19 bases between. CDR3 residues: CASVKNSSGDEQYF. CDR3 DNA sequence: TGTGCCAGCGTCAAAAACAGTAGCGGTGACGAGCAGTACTTC.

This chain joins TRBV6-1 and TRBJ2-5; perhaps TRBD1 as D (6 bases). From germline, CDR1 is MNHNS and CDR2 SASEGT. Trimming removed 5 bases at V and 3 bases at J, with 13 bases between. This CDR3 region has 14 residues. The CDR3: CASSNRQVKETQYF. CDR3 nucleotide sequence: TGTGCCAGCAGTAACCGACAGGTGAAAGAGACCCAGTACTTC.

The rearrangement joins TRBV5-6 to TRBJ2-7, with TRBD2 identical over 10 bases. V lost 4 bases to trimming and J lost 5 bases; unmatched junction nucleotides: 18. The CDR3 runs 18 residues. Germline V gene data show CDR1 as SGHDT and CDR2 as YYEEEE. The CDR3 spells CASSKRLAGLPSFDEQYF. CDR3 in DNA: TGTGCCAGCAGCAAAAGACTAGCGGGCCTCCCCTCTTTCGACGAGCAGTACTTC.

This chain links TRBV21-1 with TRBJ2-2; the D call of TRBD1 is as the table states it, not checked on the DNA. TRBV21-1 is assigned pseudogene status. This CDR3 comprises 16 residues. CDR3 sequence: CASSSGGQGGTGELFF. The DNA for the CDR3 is TGTGCCAGCAGCAGTGGTGGACAGGGGGGGACCGGGGAGCTGTTTTTT.